This is a list of T cell receptor beta chains from one sample in a study of shared clonotypes between healthy human individuals. Assay: immunoSEQ multiplex PCR; the TCRdb copy retains only in-frame clones and omits some. This table holds 2 million to 2.5 million clones, around 95% found once. The sample consisted of naive CD4+ T cells sorted from blood. The source is a man younger than 35 in good health. The CDR3 runs from the conserved cysteine through the conserved F or W. A D gene is named only where the DNA matches it firmly.

D: NA; V: TRBV6-1; J: TRBJ1-2; CDR3: CASSEGAPNYGYTF; DNA: TGTGCCAGCAGTGAAGGGGCCCCTAACTATGGCTACACCTTC
D: NA; V: TRBV6-1; J: TRBJ1-4; CDR3: CASSERSVRGGEKLFF; DNA: TGTGCCAGCAGTGAACGGAGCGTTCGGGGGGGGGAAAAACTGTTTTTT
D: NA; V: TRBV25-1; J: TRBJ1-4; CDR3: CASTQGNEKLFF; DNA: TGTGCCAGCACTCAGGGGAATGAAAAACTGTTTTTT
D: TRBD1; V: TRBV2; J: TRBJ2-1; CDR3: CASSNMGQGWFF; DNA: TGTGCCAGCAGTAATATGGGACAGGGGTGGTTCTTC
D: NA; V: TRBV28; J: TRBJ1-2; CDR3: CASSFPGPGGYTF; DNA: TGTGCCAGCAGTTTCCCCGGACCCGGGGGCTACACCTTC
D: NA; V: TRBV2; J: TRBJ2-3; CDR3: CASSEDGVSDPQYF; DNA: TGTGCCAGCAGTGAAGACGGAGTTTCCGACCCGCAGTATTTT
D: NA; V: TRBV5-1; J: TRBJ2-2; CDR3: CASSLEGTGKNTGELFF; DNA: TGCGCCAGCAGCTTGGAGGGGACGGGGAAGAACACCGGGGAGCTGTTTTTT
D: NA; V: TRBV9; J: TRBJ2-3; CDR3: CASSAPTDTQYF; DNA: TGTGCCAGCAGCGCCCCCACAGATACGCAGTATTTT
D: TRBD1; V: TRBV7-9; J: TRBJ2-3; CDR3: CASSLTQGARSTDTQYF; DNA: TGTGCCAGCAGCCTTACCCAGGGGGCCCGCAGCACAGATACGCAGTATTTT
D: NA; V: TRBV7-3; J: TRBJ1-5; CDR3: CASSKRTVENQPQHF; DNA: TGTGCCAGCAGCAAACGAACGGTCGAAAATCAGCCCCAGCATTTT
D: NA; V: TRBV6-1; J: TRBJ2-3; CDR3: CAPPRADTQYF; DNA: TGTGCCCCACCTAGGGCAGATACGCAGTATTTT